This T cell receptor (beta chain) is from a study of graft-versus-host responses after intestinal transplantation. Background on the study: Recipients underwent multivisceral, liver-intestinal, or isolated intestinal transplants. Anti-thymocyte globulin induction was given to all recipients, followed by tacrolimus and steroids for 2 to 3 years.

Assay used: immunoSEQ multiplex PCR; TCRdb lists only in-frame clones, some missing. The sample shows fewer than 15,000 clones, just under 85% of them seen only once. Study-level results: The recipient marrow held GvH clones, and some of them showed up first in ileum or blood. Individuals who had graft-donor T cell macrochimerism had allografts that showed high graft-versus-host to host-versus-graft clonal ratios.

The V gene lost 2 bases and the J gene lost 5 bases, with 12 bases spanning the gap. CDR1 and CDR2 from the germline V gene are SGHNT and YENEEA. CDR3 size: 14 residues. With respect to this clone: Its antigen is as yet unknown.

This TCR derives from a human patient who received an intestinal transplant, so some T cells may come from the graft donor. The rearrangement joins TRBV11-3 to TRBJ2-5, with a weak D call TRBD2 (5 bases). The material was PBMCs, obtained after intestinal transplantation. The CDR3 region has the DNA TGTGCCAGCAGCTTAAGGCCGACGGGGGAGACCCAGTACTTC. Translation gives CASSLRPTGETQYF. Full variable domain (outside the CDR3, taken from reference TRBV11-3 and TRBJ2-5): EAGVVQSPRYKIIEKKQPVAFWCNPISGHNTLYWYLQNLGQGPELLIRYENEEAVDDSQLPKDRFSAERLKGVDSTLKIQPAELGDSAVYLCASSLRPTGETQYFGPGTRLLVL.